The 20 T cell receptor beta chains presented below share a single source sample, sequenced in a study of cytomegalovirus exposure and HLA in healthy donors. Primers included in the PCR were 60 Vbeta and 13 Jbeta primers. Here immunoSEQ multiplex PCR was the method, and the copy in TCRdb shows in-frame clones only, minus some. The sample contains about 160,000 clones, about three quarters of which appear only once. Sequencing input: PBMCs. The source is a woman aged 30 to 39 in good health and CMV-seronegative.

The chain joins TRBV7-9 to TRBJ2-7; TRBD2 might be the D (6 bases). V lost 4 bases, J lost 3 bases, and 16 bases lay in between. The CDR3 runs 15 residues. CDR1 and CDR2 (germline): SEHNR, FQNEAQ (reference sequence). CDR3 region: CASSSPGGGGYEQYF. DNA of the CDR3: TGTGCCAGCAGCTCCCCCGGGGGTGGGGGCTACGAGCAGTACTTC.

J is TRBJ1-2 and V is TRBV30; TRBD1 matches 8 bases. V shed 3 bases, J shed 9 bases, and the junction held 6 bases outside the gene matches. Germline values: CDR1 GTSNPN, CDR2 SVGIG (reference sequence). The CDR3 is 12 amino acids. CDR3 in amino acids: CAWSGQGGSYTF. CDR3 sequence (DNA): TGTGCCTGGAGCGGACAGGGAGGGAGCTACACCTTC.

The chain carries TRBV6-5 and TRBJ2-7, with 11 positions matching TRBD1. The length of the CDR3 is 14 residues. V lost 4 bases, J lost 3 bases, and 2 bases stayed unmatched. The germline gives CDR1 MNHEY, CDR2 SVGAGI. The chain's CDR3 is CASSFGTGGYEQYF. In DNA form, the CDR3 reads TGTGCCAGCAGTTTTGGGACAGGGGGCTACGAGCAGTACTTC.

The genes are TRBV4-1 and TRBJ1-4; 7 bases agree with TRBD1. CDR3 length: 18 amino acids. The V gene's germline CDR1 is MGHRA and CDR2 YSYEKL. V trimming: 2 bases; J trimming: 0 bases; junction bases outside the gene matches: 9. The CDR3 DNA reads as TGCGCCAGCAGCCAAACGACAGGGAGTGATACAACTAATGAAAAACTGTTTTTT. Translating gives CASSQTTGSDTTNEKLFF.

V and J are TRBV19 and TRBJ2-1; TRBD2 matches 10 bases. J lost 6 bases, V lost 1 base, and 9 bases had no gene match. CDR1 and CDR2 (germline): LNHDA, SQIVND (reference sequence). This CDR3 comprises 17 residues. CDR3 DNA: TGTGCCAGTAGTATAGTCATGGGAGCGGGGGGGATCAATGAGCAGTTCTTC. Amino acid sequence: CASSIVMGAGGINEQFF.

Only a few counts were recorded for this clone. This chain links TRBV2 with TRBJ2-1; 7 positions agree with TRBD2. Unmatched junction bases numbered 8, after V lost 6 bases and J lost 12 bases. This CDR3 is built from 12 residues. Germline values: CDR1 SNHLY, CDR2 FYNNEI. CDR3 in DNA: TGTGCCAGCAGACCCTCGGGCGGGGGGCAGTTCTTC. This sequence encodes CASRPSGGGQFF.

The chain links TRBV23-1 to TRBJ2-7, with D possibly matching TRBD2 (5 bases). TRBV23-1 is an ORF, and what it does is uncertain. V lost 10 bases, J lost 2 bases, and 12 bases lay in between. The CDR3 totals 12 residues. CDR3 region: CANPRTPYEQYF. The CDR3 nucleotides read TGCGCCAACCCTCGGACTCCCTACGAGCAGTACTTC.

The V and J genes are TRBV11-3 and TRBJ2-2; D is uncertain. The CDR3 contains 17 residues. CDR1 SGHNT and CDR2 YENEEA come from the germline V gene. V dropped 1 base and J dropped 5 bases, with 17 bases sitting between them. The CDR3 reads CASSLVALPSVTGELFF. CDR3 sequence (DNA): TGTGCCAGCAGCTTAGTCGCGCTCCCGTCGGTGACCGGGGAGCTGTTTTTT.

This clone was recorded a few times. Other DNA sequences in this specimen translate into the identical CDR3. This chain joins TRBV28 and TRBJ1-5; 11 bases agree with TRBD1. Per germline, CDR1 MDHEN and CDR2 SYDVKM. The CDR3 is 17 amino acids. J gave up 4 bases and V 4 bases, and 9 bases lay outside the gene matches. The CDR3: CASSSGQGAIGNQPQHF. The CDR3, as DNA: TGTGCCAGCAGTTCTGGACAGGGGGCTATCGGGAATCAGCCCCAGCATTTT.

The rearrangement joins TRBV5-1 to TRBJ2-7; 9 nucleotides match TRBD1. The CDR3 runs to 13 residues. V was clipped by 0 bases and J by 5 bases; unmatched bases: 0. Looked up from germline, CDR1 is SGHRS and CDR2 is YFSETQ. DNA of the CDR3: TGCGCCAGCAGCTTGGGACAGGGGGACGAGCAGTACTTC. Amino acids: CASSLGQGDEQYF.

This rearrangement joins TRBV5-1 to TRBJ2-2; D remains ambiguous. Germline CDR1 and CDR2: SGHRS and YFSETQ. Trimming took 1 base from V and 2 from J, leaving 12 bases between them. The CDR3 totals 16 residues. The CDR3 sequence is CASSLMAAINTGELFF. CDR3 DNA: TGCGCCAGCAGCTTGATGGCGGCGATCAACACCGGGGAGCTGTTTTTT. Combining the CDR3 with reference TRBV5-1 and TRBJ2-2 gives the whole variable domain KAGVTQTPRYLIKTRGQQVTLSCSPISGHRSVSWYQQTPGQGLQFLFEYFSETQRNKGNFPGRFSGRQFSNSRSEMNVSTLELGDSALYLCASSLMAAINTGELFFGEGSRLTVL.

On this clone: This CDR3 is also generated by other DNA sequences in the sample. This CDR3 reads CASSLARGLVEKLFF. The CDR3 nucleotides read TGTGCCAGCAGCTTAGCGAGGGGGCTTGTTGAAAAACTGTTTTTT. The V call is TRBV7-2, the J call TRBJ1-4, with 7 bases identical to TRBD1. This CDR3 has 15 amino acids. With V trimmed by 0 bases and J by 7 bases, 5 bases remained unmatched. The germline V gene has CDR1 SGHTA and CDR2 FQGNSA.

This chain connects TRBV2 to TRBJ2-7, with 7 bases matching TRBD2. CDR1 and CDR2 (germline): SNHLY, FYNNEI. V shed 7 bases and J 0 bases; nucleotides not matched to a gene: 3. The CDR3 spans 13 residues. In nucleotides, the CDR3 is TGTGCCAGCATGGGGGGGGGCTCCTACGAGCAGTACTTC. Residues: CASMGGGSYEQYF. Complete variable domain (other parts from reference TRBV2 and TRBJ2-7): EPEVTQTPSHQVTQMGQEVILRCVPISNHLYFYWYRQILGQKVEFLVSFYNNEISEKSEIFDDQFSVERPDGSNFTLKIRSTKLEDSAMYFCASMGGGSYEQYFGPGTRLTVT.

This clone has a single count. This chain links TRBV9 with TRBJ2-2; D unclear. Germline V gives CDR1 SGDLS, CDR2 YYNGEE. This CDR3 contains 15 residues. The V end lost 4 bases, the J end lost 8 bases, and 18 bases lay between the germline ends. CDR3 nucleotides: TGTGCCAGCAGCTCCGGCGGATCGAAACGTGGGGAGCTGTTTTTT. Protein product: CASSSGGSKRGELFF.

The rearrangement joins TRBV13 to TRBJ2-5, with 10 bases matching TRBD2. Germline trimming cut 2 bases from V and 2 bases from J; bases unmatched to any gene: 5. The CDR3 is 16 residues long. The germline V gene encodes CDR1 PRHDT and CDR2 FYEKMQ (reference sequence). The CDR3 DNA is TGTGCCAGCAGCTTATCTAGCGGGGGACGGCAAGAGACCCAGTACTTC. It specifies CASSLSSGGRQETQYF.

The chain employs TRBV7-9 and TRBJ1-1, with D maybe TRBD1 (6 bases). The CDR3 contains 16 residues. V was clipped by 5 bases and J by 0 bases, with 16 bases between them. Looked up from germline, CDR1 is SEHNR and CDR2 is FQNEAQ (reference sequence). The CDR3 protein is CASSLGGGRVNTEAFF. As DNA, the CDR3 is TGTGCCAGCAGCCTCGGGGGGGGCCGAGTGAACACTGAAGCTTTCTTT.

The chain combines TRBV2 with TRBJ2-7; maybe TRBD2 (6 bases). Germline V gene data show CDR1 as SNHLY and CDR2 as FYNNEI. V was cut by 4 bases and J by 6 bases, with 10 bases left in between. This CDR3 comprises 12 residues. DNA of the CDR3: TGTGCCAGCAGTGTGGGGGGTAGCGAGCAGTACTTC. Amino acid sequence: CASSVGGSEQYF.

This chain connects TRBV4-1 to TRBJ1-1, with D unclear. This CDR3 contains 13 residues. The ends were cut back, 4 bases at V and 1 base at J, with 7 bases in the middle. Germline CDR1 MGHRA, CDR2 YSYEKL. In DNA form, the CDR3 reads TGCGCCAGCAGCCCCGGGTGGAACACTGAAGCTTTCTTT. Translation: CASSPGWNTEAFF.

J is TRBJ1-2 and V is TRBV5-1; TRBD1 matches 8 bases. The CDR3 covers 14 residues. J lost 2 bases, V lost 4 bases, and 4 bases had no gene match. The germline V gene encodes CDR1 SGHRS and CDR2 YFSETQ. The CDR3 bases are TGCGCCAGCAGCGGGGGACAGGCAAACTATGGCTACACCTTC. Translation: CASSGGQANYGYTF.

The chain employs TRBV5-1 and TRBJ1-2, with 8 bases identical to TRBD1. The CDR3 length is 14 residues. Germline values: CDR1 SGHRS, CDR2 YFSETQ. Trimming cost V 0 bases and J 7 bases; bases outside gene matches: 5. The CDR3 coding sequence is TGCGCCAGCAGCTTGGATCAGGGGGCGGTTGGCTACACCTTC. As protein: CASSLDQGAVGYTF. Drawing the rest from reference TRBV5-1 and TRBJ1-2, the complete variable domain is KAGVTQTPRYLIKTRGQQVTLSCSPISGHRSVSWYQQTPGQGLQFLFEYFSETQRNKGNFPGRFSGRQFSNSRSEMNVSTLELGDSALYLCASSLDQGAVGYTFGSGTRLTVV.